This is a list of T cell receptor beta chains from one sample in a study of T cells in Graves' hyperthyroidism and ophthalmopathy. TCRdb used MiXCR to reprocess the multiplex PCR reads, holding one entry per CDR3 protein. This repertoire shows 300,000 to 450,000 distinct CDR3 sequences, approximately 14% found once; its top ten account for about 30%. The specimen sequenced was blood. Receptors were obtained from a woman aged 18-29 years with Graves' hyperthyroidism that later progressed to Graves' ophthalmopathy. Both conserved end residues are part of each CDR3. A D gene is named only where the DNA matches it firmly. Some rows mark clone size as missing; the rest say once, few, many or name a class of expanded clone.

V gene	J gene	D gene	clone size	CDR3 DNA	CDR3 protein
TRBV11-2	TRBJ2-7	TRBD1	many	TGTGCCAGCAGCTTGGCGGGACAGGGGGCGGTCGAGCAGTACTTC	CASSLAGQGAVEQYF
TRBV28	TRBJ1-1	NA	many	TGTGCCAGCTTCCGGACACAGAACACTGAAGCTTTCTTT	CASFRTQNTEAFF
TRBV30	TRBJ1-1	TRBD1	NA	TGTGCCTGGAATACCGGGACAGGGAACCCCGAAGCTTTCTTT	CAWNTGTGNPEAFF
TRBV28	TRBJ2-1	TRBD2	NA	TGTGCCAGCAGTTTAACTAGCGGGAATGAGCAGTTCTTC	CASSLTSGNEQFF
TRBV5-1	TRBJ2-5	NA	many	TGCGCCAGCAGCTTGGGCAGGACACAGGAGACCCAGTACTTC	CASSLGRTQETQYF
TRBV4-1	TRBJ2-1	TRBD2	NA	TGCGCCAGCAGCCTCGGACTAGCGGGAGGGCCTCACAATGAGCAGTTCTTC	CASSLGLAGGPHNEQFF
TRBV6-1	TRBJ2-7	NA	many	TGTGCCAGCAGTGAAACGACTCCTTCCTCTGGGCAGTACTTC	CASSETTPSSGQYF
TRBV29-1	TRBJ2-2	NA	NA	TGCAGCGTTGAAGATGGCAGGGGCACCGGGGAGCTGTTTTTT	CSVEDGRGTGELFF
TRBV5-6	TRBJ2-1	NA	many	TGTGCCAGCACCTCCAACTTCCCGGAGCAGTTCTTC	CASTSNFPEQFF
TRBV27	TRBJ1-1	NA	NA	TGTGCCAGCAGTTTAAAGGGACTAGGCACTGAAGCTTTCTTT	CASSLKGLGTEAFF
TRBV7-2	TRBJ1-2	NA	many	TGTGCCAGCAGCTTAGTCGGGACGGACAACTATGGCTACACCTTC	CASSLVGTDNYGYTF
TRBV6-2/TRBV6-3	TRBJ2-3	TRBD2	many	TGTGCCAGCAGGGGATTTGTAGTACTAGCGGAAGCCACAGATACGCAGTATTTT	CASRGFVVLAEATDTQYF
TRBV28	TRBJ1-2	NA	many	TGTGCCAGCAGTATACCAGGGGTCAACTATGGCTACACCTTC	CASSIPGVNYGYTF
TRBV12-3/TRBV12-4	TRBJ2-7	TRBD2	many	TGTGCCAGCAGTTTGGGGACTAGAATCTACGAGCAGTACTTC	CASSLGTRIYEQYF
TRBV20-1	TRBJ2-1	NA	few	TGCAGTGCCTATCATAGGGGGAGGGCCGTGGCCAATGAGCAGTTCTTC	CSAYHRGRAVANEQFF
TRBV3-1	TRBJ2-3	TRBD1	many	TGTGCCAGCAGCCGGGACAGGCGTTTAGATACGCAGTATTTT	CASSRDRRLDTQYF
TRBV7-8	TRBJ2-7	NA	many	TGTGCCAGCAGCTCTCAAACCTCCAAGGACTGGTACGAGCAGTACTTC	CASSSQTSKDWYEQYF
TRBV2	TRBJ2-1	TRBD2	NA	TGTGCCAGCGGGGATAGACTAGCCAATGAGCAGTTCTTC	CASGDRLANEQFF
TRBV14	TRBJ2-7	NA	NA	TGTGCCAGCAGCCAAGATCTACAGTCCTACGAGCAGTACTTC	CASSQDLQSYEQYF
TRBV6-1	TRBJ2-2	TRBD1	NA	TGTGCCAGCAGGCCGGGACAGCTATTCACCGGGGAGCTGTTTTTT	CASRPGQLFTGELFF
TRBV20-1	TRBJ1-5	NA	NA	TGCAGTGCTAGAGATTTGTACGGGATCAATCAGCCCCAGCATTTT	CSARDLYGINQPQHF
TRBV11-2	TRBJ2-7	NA	many	TGTGCCAGCAGCTTAGGCATTCGTAAGGACAGCCAGTACGAGCAGTACTTC	CASSLGIRKDSQYEQYF
TRBV6-1	TRBJ2-7	NA	NA	TGTGCCAGCAGACCCGCACTTGGCCCCTACGAGCAGTACTTC	CASRPALGPYEQYF
TRBV28	TRBJ2-7	TRBD2	many	TGTGCCAGCAACGTAGCGGGAGGGCTTGTGAACGAGCAGTACTTC	CASNVAGGLVNEQYF
TRBV28	TRBJ2-7	NA	many	TGTGCCAGCAGTTTCGAACTAGAGGTCTACGAGCAGTACTTC	CASSFELEVYEQYF
TRBV6-1	TRBJ1-1	NA	many	TGTGCCAGCACCCTCCAAGCGGTCATGAACACTGAAGCTTTCTTT	CASTLQAVMNTEAFF
TRBV29-1	TRBJ2-7	TRBD2	many	TGCAGCGTTGAGCTAGCGGGAGTGGCTAACTACGAGCAGTACTTC	CSVELAGVANYEQYF
TRBV12-3/TRBV12-4	TRBJ2-6	TRBD1	many	TGTGCCAGCAGTTTACAGACAGGGGGCTCTGGGGCCAACGTCCTGACTTTC	CASSLQTGGSGANVLTF
TRBV28	TRBJ2-1	NA	many	TGTGCCAGCAGTTTAAGCATTTGGTCGACCCCTAACAATGAGCAGTTCTTC	CASSLSIWSTPNNEQFF
TRBV3-1	TRBJ1-6	TRBD1	NA	TGTGCCAGCAGCCACTTACAGGGGCGGACGAATTCACCCCTCCACTTT	CASSHLQGRTNSPLHF
TRBV14	TRBJ1-2	NA	NA	TGTGCCAGCAGCAGGTGGGGTTATGGCTACACCTTC	CASSRWGYGYTF
TRBV13	TRBJ2-3	NA	many	TGTGCCAGCAGCTTACAGGGTTTTGGAGATACGCAGTATTTT	CASSLQGFGDTQYF
TRBV12-3/TRBV12-4	TRBJ2-7	TRBD2	many	TGTGCCAGCAGCTTGTTAGCGGGAGCGGCCTACGAGCAGTACTTC	CASSLLAGAAYEQYF
TRBV14	TRBJ2-1	NA	NA	TGTGCCAGCAGCCATTTCCAAGTACGCTACAATAAGCAGTTCTTC	CASSHFQVRYNKQFF
TRBV20-1	TRBJ1-1	TRBD1	many	TGCAGTGCTAGAGAACTCCAGGGGGCGCATACTGAAGCTTTCTTT	CSARELQGAHTEAFF
TRBV12-3/TRBV12-4	TRBJ2-2	TRBD2	many	TGTGCCAGCAGCCGAAGGCCTGGGCGGGAGCAGGTTAAGGACACCGGGGAGCTGTTTTTT	CASSRRPGREQVKDTGELFF
TRBV7-9	TRBJ1-2	NA	many	TGTGCCAGCAGCCGACAGGAAGCTACCTATGGCTACACCTTC	CASSRQEATYGYTF
TRBV12-3/TRBV12-4	TRBJ2-2	TRBD1	many	TGTGCCACGGACAGGGCCACCGGGGAGCTGTTTTTT	CATDRATGELFF
TRBV6-5	TRBJ2-1	NA	many	TGTGCCAGCAGTTACCGAGGGCGAGGTGAGCAGTTCTTC	CASSYRGRGEQFF
TRBV30	TRBJ2-2	TRBD2	many	TGTGCCTGGAGTGTTTGGTGGGAGGGAAACACCGGGGAGCTGTTTTTT	CAWSVWWEGNTGELFF
TRBV27	TRBJ1-6	NA	NA	TGTGCCAGCAGTTCCCAGTGGACTTCACCCCTCCACTTT	CASSSQWTSPLHF
TRBV12-3/TRBV12-4	TRBJ1-5	TRBD1	many	TGTGCCAGCAGTTTTATTACGACAGGGGGAATTGGCAATCAGCCCCAGCATTTT	CASSFITTGGIGNQPQHF
TRBV20-1	TRBJ2-7	NA	many	TGCAGTGCTAGAGACAGGGCCTACGAGCAGTACTTC	CSARDRAYEQYF
TRBV20-1	TRBJ2-7	TRBD1	NA	TGCAGTGCTGCTCAGGGGGCAAGTACCTACGAGCAGTACTTC	CSAAQGASTYEQYF
TRBV4-2	TRBJ2-3	TRBD2	many	TGTGCCAGCAGCCAAGGACTAGCGGGAGGGCCTGGTGATACGCAGTATTTT	CASSQGLAGGPGDTQYF
TRBV2	TRBJ2-1	NA	many	TGTGCCAGCAGTGGGGAAACGGTGGTGAATGAGCAGTTCTTC	CASSGETVVNEQFF
TRBV7-2	TRBJ2-7	NA	many	TGTGCCAGCAGCCCAGCCGGGGCCTCCTACGAGCAGTACTTC	CASSPAGASYEQYF
TRBV11-2	TRBJ1-1	NA	many	TGTGCCAGCAGCTTAGCCTCGTGGACAGCGAACACTGAAGCTTTCTTT	CASSLASWTANTEAFF
TRBV11-2	TRBJ2-3	NA	many	TGTGCCAGCAGCTTTAGGGATTTTGGCACAGATACGCAGTATTTT	CASSFRDFGTDTQYF
TRBV6-1	TRBJ2-1	NA	NA	TGTGCCAGCAGTGAGAGACAGGTAGAGTTCTTC	CASSERQVEFF
TRBV7-9	TRBJ2-3	TRBD2	NA	TGTGCCAGCAGCCATCACCCCACTAGCGACAGAACAGATACGCAGTATTTT	CASSHHPTSDRTDTQYF
TRBV28	TRBJ2-7	NA	many	TGTGCCAGCAGTATCCCCGCGGAAAGGGACCATGGCGACGAGCAGTACTTC	CASSIPAERDHGDEQYF